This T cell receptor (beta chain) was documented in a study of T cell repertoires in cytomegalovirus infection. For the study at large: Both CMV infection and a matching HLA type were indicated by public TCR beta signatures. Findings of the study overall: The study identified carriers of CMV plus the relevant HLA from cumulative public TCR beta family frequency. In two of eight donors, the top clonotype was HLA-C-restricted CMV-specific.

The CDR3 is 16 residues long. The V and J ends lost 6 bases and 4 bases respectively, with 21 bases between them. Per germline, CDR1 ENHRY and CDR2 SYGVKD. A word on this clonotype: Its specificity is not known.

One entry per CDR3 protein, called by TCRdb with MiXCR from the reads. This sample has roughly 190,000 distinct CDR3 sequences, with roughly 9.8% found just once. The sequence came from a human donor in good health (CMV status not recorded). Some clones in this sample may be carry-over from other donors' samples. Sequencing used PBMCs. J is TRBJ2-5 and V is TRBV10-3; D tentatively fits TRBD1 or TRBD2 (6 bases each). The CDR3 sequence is CAIRSTLTGAGETQYF. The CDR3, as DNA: TGTGCCATCAGATCTACTCTTACGGGGGCAGGAGAGACCCAGTACTTC.